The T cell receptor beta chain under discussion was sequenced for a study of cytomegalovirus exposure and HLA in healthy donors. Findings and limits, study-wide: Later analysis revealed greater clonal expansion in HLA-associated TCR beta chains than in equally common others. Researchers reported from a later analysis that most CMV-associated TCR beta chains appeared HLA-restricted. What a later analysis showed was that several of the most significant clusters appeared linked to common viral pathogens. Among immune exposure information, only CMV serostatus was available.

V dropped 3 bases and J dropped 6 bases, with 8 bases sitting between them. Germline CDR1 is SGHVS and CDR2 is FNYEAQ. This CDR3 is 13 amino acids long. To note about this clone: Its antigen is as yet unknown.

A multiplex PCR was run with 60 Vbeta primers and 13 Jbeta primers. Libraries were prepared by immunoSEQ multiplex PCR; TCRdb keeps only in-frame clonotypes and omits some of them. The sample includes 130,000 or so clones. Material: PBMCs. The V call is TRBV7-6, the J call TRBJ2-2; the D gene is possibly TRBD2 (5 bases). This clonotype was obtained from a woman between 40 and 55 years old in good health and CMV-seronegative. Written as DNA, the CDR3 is TGTGCCAGCAGCTTGTTCGGGGCCGGGGAGCTGTTTTTT. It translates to CASSLFGAGELFF.